This is a list of T cell receptor beta chains from one sample in a study of blood T cell repertoires in COVID-19. The repertoire was sequenced with immunoSEQ multiplex PCR; TCRdb's copy has only in-frame clones and lacks some. The sample has approximately 120,000 clones, 81% seen once. Sequencing used peripheral blood. These receptors came from a human donor in a cohort sampled during active COVID-19. Both conserved end residues are part of each CDR3. A D gene is named only where the DNA matches it firmly. Rows give clone size only sometimes, using once, few, many, or a class for an expanded clone.

TRBV19,TRBJ2-7,.,.,TGTGCCAGTAGTACCCCCGGGGGGCGATACGAGCAGTACTTC,CASSTPGGRYEQYF
TRBV6-5,TRBJ2-1,few,TRBD1,TGTGCCAGCAGCAAGACAGGGAACTCCTACAATGAGCAGTTCTTC,CASSKTGNSYNEQFF
TRBV29-1,TRBJ1-3,.,TRBD1,TGCAGCGTCTTGGGACAGCCGACTGGAAACACCATATATTTT,CSVLGQPTGNTIYF
TRBV30,TRBJ1-4,.,.,TGTGCCTGGAGTGAGGGCCGGCCGGGGGAAAAACTGTTTTTT,CAWSEGRPGEKLFF
TRBV28,TRBJ1-1,.,TRBD1,TGTGCCAGCAGCCTCGGGGACAGGGGAAGAACTGAAGCTTTCTTT,CASSLGDRGRTEAFF
TRBV11-3,TRBJ2-1,.,.,TGTGCCAGCAGTGAAGGGGCGGGGAGTCACAATGAGCAGTTCTTC,CASSEGAGSHNEQFF
TRBV4-2,TRBJ1-1,few,.,TGTGCCAGCAGCCAAGACAGGGTGTTGAACACTGAAGCTTTCTTT,CASSQDRVLNTEAFF
TRBV28,TRBJ1-5,once,.,TGTGCCAGCAGTTCTGGGGGCTGGCAGCCCCAGCATTTT,CASSSGGWQPQHF
TRBV4-3,TRBJ2-1,.,.,TGCGCCAGCAGCCAAGGGATTAGCGGATACAATGAGCAGTTCTTC,CASSQGISGYNEQFF
TRBV7-2,TRBJ1-2,.,TRBD1,TGTGCCAGCAGCCTAGACAGGGGACGAGGCTACACCTTC,CASSLDRGRGYTF
TRBV7-9,TRBJ2-5,.,.,TGTGCCAGCAGCTCCACCATACAGGGAGGGCGAGAGACCCAGTACTTC,CASSSTIQGGRETQYF
TRBV3-1/TRBV3-2,TRBJ1-4,.,.,TGTGCCAGCAGCCGACGGGCGGGGGCAACTAATGAAAAACTGTTTTTT,CASSRRAGATNEKLFF
TRBV15,TRBJ2-7,.,.,TGTGCCACCAGCAGAGACCGAGGGCTAGGCTTCGAGCAGTACTTC,CATSRDRGLGFEQYF
TRBV6-2/TRBV6-3,TRBJ1-2,.,.,TGTGCCAGCAGTTTAGCCTGGGGCTACACCTTC,CASSLAWGYTF
TRBV4-3,TRBJ1-1,.,.,TGCGCCAGCAGCCTTAGGGACACCCCGAACACTGAAGCTTTCTTT,CASSLRDTPNTEAFF
TRBV28,TRBJ1-4,.,TRBD1,TGTGCCAGCAGTTTATTGAGAACAGGGGGCGAAAAACTGTTTTTT,CASSLLRTGGEKLFF
TRBV11-3,TRBJ1-1,once,.,TGTGCCAGCAGCTGGAGTGAGAACACTGAAGCTTTCTTT,CASSWSENTEAFF
TRBV6-2/TRBV6-3,TRBJ2-7,.,TRBD2,TGTGCCAGCAGTAAAAGCGGGAGGATCTACGAGCAGTACTTC,CASSKSGRIYEQYF
TRBV7-8,TRBJ2-7,.,TRBD2,TGTGCCAGCAGCCGAGAACCGGCGGGGGAGCGGGAGCAGTACTTC,CASSREPAGEREQYF
TRBV18,TRBJ2-7,.,TRBD2,TGTGCCAGCTCACCCAGCGGGAGCTCCTACGAGCAGTACTTC,CASSPSGSSYEQYF
TRBV29-1,TRBJ2-7,.,TRBD2,TGCAGCGTCCTTAGCGGGAGAGCGCACGAGCAGTACTTC,CSVLSGRAHEQYF
TRBV27,TRBJ1-1,.,TRBD1,TGTGCCAGCAGTAGAAAAAGGACAGGGGGCGAGTTCACTGAAGCTTTCTTT,CASSRKRTGGEFTEAFF
TRBV18,TRBJ1-2,.,.,TGTGCCAGCTCCCTCAACGCCCCCGTTCTCCCTTTAGGGGATGGCTACACCTTC,CASSLNAPVLPLGDGYTF
TRBV7-6,TRBJ2-5,.,TRBD2,TGTGCCAGCAGTTTAGCGGGAGTTGAGACCCAGTACTTC,CASSLAGVETQYF
TRBV9,TRBJ1-1,.,.,TGTGCCAGCAGCGTAGGCCCACAGGGAAGCACGACTGAAGCTTTCTTT,CASSVGPQGSTTEAFF
TRBV7-2,TRBJ2-7,medium-sized,TRBD1,TGTGCCAGCAGCAACCGGGACAGGTCCCCCTACGAGCAGTACTTC,CASSNRDRSPYEQYF
TRBV7-2,TRBJ2-5,.,TRBD2,TGTGCCAGCAGCTTAGTACTAGCGGGGGCCCCCAACCAAGAGACCCAGTACTTC,CASSLVLAGAPNQETQYF
TRBV19,TRBJ1-5,.,TRBD1,TGTGCCAGTAGGGGGACAGGAAGTAGCAATCAGCCCCAGCATTTT,CASRGTGSSNQPQHF
TRBV4-3,TRBJ2-1,.,TRBD2,TGCGCCAGCAGCCAATTCCTAGCGGGAGGCCCCTCTTTCAACAATGAGCAGTTCTTC,CASSQFLAGGPSFNNEQFF
TRBV21-1,TRBJ2-7,.,.,TGTGCCAGCAGCAATTGGCTCTCTCGGGGCGAGCAGTACTTC,CASSNWLSRGEQYF
TRBV5-1,TRBJ1-1,.,TRBD1,TGCGCCAGCAGCCCGCAAACGACAGGGGGCACTGAAGCTTTCTTT,CASSPQTTGGTEAFF
TRBV7-9,TRBJ2-5,.,TRBD1,TGTGCCAGCAGCTTAGGACTCGGACAGGGCGAATCCAAAGAGACCCAGTACTTC,CASSLGLGQGESKETQYF
TRBV28,TRBJ1-2,.,.,TGTGCCAGCAGTTTAGAGGGGGAGCAAGGCTACACCTTC,CASSLEGEQGYTF
TRBV5-4,TRBJ1-1,few,.,TGTGCCAGCAGCCCGAGGAGGGACACTGAAGCTTTCTTT,CASSPRRDTEAFF
TRBV6-5,TRBJ2-1,.,TRBD1,TGTGCCAGCAAGATGGACAGGAGCTCCTACAATGAGCAGTTCTTC,CASKMDRSSYNEQFF
TRBV19,TRBJ1-3,few,.,TGTGCCAGTAGTCTCGGTTTCTCTGGAAACACCATATATTTT,CASSLGFSGNTIYF
TRBV5-1,TRBJ2-7,.,TRBD1,TGCGCCAGCAGATCTGGACAGGGGACTACCTACGAGCAGTACTTC,CASRSGQGTTYEQYF
TRBV5-1,TRBJ2-1,.,TRBD1,TGCGCCAGCAGTGAGGGGGCAATAATGAATGAGCAGTTCTTC,CASSEGAIMNEQFF
TRBV7-2,TRBJ2-5,.,TRBD2,TGTGCCAGCAGCTCTCTAGCGGGAAGTTTACAAGAGACCCAGTACTTC,CASSSLAGSLQETQYF
TRBV7-9,TRBJ2-1,many,.,TGTGCCAGCAGCTCAGACAGCCTCCACTCCTACAATGAGCAGTTCTTC,CASSSDSLHSYNEQFF
TRBV27,TRBJ2-7,.,.,TGTGCCAGCAGTTCCCAGCGGAGCTCCTACGAGCAGTACTTC,CASSSQRSSYEQYF
TRBV6-6,TRBJ1-5,.,.,TGTGCCAGCAGTAAACAGGGAGTGGGGAGCAATCAGCCCCAGCATTTT,CASSKQGVGSNQPQHF
TRBV12-3/TRBV12-4,TRBJ2-4,once,.,TGTGCCAGCGGAGGCGGGGACATTCAGTACTTC,CASGGGDIQYF
TRBV7-9,TRBJ2-3,.,TRBD1,TGTGCCAGCAGCCCAGCACAGGGGGCGATGACAGATACGCAGTATTTT,CASSPAQGAMTDTQYF
TRBV4-1,TRBJ1-3,.,.,TGCGCCAGCAGCCAAACAGGAATCTCTGGAAACACCATATATTTT,CASSQTGISGNTIYF
TRBV7-9,TRBJ1-2,.,.,TGTGCCACCACACCACGGACTACCTATGGCTACACCTTC,CATTPRTTYGYTF
TRBV6-1,TRBJ1-2,.,TRBD1,TGTGCCAGCAGTGAAGGGCTTACAGGGGGCCCCTCTAACTATGGCTACACCTTC,CASSEGLTGGPSNYGYTF
TRBV1,TRBJ1-5,.,.,TGCACCACCAAGACAGGGGCAAGCAATCAGCCCCAGCATTTT,CTTKTGASNQPQHF
TRBV5-1,TRBJ1-3,.,TRBD1,TGCGCCAGCAGCTTAGACTCTGGGGACAGGGGAGCCGGAAACACCATATATTTT,CASSLDSGDRGAGNTIYF
TRBV29-1,TRBJ1-1,.,TRBD1,TGCAGCGCGCTACAGGGGTTGAACACTGAAGCTTTCTTT,CSALQGLNTEAFF
TRBV10-2,TRBJ1-1,.,TRBD1,TGCGCCAGCAGTGAGCGACAGGGTACCCCTGAAGCTTTCTTT,CASSERQGTPEAFF
TRBV5-6,TRBJ1-1,.,.,TGTGCCAGCAGCTTGACAGGGATAGAAGCTTTCTTT,CASSLTGIEAFF
TRBV6-5,TRBJ2-7,.,TRBD2,TGTGCCAGCATCCCCGGGGGGGCTACCTACGAGCAGTACTTC,CASIPGGATYEQYF
TRBV7-9,TRBJ1-2,.,TRBD1,TGTGCCAGCATCGAGACAGGGGGGCATGGCTACACCTTC,CASIETGGHGYTF
TRBV5-8,TRBJ2-3,.,.,TGTGCCAGCAGCTTGGTTCGCGGGAACACAGATACGCAGTATTTT,CASSLVRGNTDTQYF